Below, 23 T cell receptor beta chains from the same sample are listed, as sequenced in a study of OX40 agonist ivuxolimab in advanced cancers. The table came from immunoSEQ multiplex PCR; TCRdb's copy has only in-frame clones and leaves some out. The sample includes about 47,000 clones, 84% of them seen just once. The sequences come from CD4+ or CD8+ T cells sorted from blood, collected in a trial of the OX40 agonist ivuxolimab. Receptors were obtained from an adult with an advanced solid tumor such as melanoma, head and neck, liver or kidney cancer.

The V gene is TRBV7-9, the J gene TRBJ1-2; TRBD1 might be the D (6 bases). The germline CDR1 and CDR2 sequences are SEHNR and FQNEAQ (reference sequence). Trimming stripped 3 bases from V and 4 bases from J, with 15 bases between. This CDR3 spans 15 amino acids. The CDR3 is CASSFEGGEFYGYTF. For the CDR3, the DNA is TGTGCCAGCAGCTTCGAGGGGGGAGAATTCTATGGCTACACCTTC.

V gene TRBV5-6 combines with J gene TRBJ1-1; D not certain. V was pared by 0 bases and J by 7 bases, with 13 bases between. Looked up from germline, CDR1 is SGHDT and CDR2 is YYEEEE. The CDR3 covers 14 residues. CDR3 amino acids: CASSLGNGQDEAFF. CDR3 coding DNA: TGTGCCAGCAGCTTGGGTAACGGGCAGGATGAAGCTTTCTTT.

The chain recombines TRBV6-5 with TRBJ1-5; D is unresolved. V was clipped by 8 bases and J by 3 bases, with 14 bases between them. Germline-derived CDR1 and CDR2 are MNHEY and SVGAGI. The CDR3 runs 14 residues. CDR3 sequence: CASEPGGNNQPQHF. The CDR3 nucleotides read TGTGCCAGCGAACCTGGAGGGAACAATCAGCCCCAGCATTTT.

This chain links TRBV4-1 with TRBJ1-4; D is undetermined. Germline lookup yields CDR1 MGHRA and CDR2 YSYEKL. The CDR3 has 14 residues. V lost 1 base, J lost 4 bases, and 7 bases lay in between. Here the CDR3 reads CASSQAGSNEKLFF. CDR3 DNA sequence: TGCGCCAGCAGCCAAGCCGGGAGTAATGAAAAACTGTTTTTT.

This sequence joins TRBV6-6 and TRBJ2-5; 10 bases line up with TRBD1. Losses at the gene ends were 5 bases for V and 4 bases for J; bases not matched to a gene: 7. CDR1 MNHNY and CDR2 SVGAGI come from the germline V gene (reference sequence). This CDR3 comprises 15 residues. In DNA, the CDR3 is TGTGCCAGCAGTCACCGGGACAGGGGCCCAGAGACCCAGTACTTC. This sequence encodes CASSHRDRGPETQYF.

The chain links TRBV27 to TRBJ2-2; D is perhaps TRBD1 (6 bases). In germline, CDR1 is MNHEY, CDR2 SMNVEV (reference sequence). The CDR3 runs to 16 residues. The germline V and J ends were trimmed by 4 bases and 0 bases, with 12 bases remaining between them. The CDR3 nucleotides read TGTGCCAGCAGTTCCGATTGGACAGCGAACACCGGGGAGCTGTTTTTT. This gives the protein CASSSDWTANTGELFF.

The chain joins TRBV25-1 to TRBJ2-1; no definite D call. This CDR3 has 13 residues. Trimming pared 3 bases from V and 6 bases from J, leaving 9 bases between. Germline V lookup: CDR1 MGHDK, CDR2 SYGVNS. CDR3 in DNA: TGTGCCAGCAGTGAGACACCCCCCAATGAGCAGTTCTTC. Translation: CASSETPPNEQFF. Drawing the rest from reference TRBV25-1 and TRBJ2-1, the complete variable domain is EADIYQTPRYLVIGTGKKITLECSQTMGHDKMYWYQQDPGMELHLIHYSYGVNSTEKGDLSSESTVSRIRTEHFPLTLESARPSHTSQYLCASSETPPNEQFFGPGTRLTVL.

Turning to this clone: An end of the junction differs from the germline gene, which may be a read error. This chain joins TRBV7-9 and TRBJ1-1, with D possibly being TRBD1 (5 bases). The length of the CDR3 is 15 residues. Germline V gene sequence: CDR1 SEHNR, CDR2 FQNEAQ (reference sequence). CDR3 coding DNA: TGTGCCAGCGGCTTGGGCAGGGTGAGTTCCGATGAAGCTTTCTTT. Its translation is CASGLGRVSSDEAFF.

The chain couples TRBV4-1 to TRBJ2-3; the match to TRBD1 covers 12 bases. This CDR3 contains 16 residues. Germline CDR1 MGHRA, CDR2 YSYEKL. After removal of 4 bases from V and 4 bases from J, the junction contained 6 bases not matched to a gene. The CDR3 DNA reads TGCGCCAGCAGCCGTTCGGGACAGGGGGCCGCAGATACGCAGTATTTT. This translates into CASSRSGQGAADTQYF.

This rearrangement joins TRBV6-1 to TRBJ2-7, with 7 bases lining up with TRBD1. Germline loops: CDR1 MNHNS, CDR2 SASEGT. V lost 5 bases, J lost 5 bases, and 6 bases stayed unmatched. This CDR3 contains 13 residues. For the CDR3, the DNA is TGTGCCAGCAGTCCGAACAGGGGCCACGAGCAGTACTTC. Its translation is CASSPNRGHEQYF.

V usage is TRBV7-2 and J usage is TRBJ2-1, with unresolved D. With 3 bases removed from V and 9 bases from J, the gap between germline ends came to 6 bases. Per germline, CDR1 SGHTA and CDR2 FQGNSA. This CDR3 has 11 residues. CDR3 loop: CASSFGGEQFF. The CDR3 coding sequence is TGTGCCAGCAGCTTCGGCGGTGAGCAGTTCTTC. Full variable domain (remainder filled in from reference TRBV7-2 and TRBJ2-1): GAGVSQSPSNKVTEKGKDVELRCDPISGHTALYWYRQSLGQGLEFLIYFQGNSAPDKSGLPSDRFSAERTGGSVSTLTIQRTQQEDSAVYLCASSFGGEQFFGPGTRLTVL.

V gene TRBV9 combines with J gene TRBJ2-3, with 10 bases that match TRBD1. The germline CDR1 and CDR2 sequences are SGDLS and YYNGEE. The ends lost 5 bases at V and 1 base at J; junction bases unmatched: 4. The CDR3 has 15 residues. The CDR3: CASSEGTGGTDTQYF. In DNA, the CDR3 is TGTGCCAGCAGTGAGGGGACAGGGGGCACAGATACGCAGTATTTT. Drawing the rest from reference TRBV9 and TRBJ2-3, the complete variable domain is DSGVTQTPKHLITATGQRVTLRCSPRSGDLSVYWYQQSLDQGLQFLIQYYNGEERAKGNILERFSAQQFPDLHSELNLSSLELGDSALYFCASSEGTGGTDTQYFGPGTRLTVL.

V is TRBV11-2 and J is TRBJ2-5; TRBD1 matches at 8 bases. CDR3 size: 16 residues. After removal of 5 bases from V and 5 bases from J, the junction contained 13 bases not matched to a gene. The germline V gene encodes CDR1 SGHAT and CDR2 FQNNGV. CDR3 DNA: TGTGCCAGCAGCCCCGGGACAGGTCGCTTGGGTGAGACCCAGTACTTC. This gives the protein CASSPGTGRLGETQYF.

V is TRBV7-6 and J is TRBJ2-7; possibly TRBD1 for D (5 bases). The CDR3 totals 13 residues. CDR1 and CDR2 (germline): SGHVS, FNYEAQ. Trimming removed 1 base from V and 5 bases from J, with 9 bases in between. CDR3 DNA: TGTGCCAGCAGCTTAGGGCCAGGGAACGAGCAGTACTTC. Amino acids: CASSLGPGNEQYF.

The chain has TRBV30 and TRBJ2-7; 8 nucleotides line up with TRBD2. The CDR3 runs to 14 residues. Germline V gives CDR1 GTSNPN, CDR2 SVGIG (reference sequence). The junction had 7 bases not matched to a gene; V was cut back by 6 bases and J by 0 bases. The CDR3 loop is CACFQRGISYEQYF. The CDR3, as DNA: TGTGCCTGTTTCCAGCGGGGGATCTCCTACGAGCAGTACTTC.

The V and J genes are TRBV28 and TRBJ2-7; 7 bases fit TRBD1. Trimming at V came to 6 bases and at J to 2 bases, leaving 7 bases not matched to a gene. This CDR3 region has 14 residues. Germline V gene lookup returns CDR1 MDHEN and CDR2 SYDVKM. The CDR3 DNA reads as TGTGCCAGCAGCCCAGGGACAGTCCCCTACGAGCAGTACTTC. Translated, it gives CASSPGTVPYEQYF. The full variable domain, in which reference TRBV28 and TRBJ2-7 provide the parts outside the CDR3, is DVKVTQSSRYLVKRTGEKVFLECVQDMDHENMFWYRQDPGLGLRLIYFSYDVKMKEKGDIPEGYSVSREKKERFSLILESASTNQTSMYLCASSPGTVPYEQYFGPGTRLTVT.

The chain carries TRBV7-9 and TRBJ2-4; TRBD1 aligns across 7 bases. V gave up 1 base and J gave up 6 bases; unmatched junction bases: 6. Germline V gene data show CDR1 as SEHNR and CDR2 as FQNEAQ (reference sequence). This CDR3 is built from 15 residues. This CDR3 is CASSLETGMRNIQYF. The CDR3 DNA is TGTGCCAGCAGCTTAGAGACAGGGATGAGAAACATTCAGTACTTC.

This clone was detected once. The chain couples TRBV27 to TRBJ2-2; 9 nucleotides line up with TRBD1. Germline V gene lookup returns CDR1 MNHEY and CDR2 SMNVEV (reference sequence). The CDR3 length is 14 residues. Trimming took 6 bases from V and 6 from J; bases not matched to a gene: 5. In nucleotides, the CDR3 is TGTGCCAGCAGGGGGACAGGGAGGTCCGGGGAGCTGTTTTTT. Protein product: CASRGTGRSGELFF.

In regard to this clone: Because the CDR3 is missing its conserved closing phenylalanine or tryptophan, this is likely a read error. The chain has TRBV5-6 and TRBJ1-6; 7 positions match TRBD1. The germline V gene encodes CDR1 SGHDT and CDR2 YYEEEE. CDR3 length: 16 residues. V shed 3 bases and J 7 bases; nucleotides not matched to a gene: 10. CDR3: CASSSTGAAGNSPLHL. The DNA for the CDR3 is TGTGCCAGCAGCTCCACAGGGGCGGCCGGGAATTCACCCCTCCACCTT.

The CDR3 nucleotides are TGTGCCAGCAGTTACTCGTCACTAGCCGATACCTACGAGCAGTACTTC. Translating it yields CASSYSSLADTYEQYF. V usage is TRBV6-5 and J usage is TRBJ2-7; possible D gene TRBD2, 6 bases. CDR3 size: 16 residues. Germline CDR1 reads MNHEY; CDR2 reads SVGAGI. Trimming stripped 0 bases from V and 2 bases from J, with 14 bases between.

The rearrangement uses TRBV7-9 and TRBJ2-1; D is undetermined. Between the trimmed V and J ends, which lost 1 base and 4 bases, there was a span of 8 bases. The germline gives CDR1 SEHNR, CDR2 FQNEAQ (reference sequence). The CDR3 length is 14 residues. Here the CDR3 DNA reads TGTGCCAGCAGCTTAGGGTTCAATTACAATGAGCAGTTCTTC. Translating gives CASSLGFNYNEQFF.

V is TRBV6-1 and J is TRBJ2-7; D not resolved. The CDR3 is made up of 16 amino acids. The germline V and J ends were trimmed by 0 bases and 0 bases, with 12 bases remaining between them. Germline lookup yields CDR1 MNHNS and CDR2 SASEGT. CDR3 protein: CASSEALSGRSYEQYF. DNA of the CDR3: TGTGCCAGCAGTGAAGCCCTCTCCGGGCGCTCCTACGAGCAGTACTTC.

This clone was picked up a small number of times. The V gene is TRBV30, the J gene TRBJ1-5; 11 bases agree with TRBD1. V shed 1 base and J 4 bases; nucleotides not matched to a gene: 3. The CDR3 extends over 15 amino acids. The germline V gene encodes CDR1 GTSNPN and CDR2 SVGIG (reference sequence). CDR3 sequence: CAWSEGTGGNQPQHF. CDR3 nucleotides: TGTGCCTGGAGTGAGGGGACAGGGGGTAATCAGCCCCAGCATTTT.